This is a list of T cell receptor beta chains from one sample in a study of CD8 T cells in Susac syndrome. TCRdb ran MiXCR on the immunoSEQ multiplex PCR reads and lists one entry per CDR3 protein. The sample includes a few hundred thousand distinct CDR3 sequences, roughly 96% of them seen just once. Sample: CD4+ T cells from PBMCs. These receptors came from a human donor with multiple sclerosis. Each CDR3 is given without its conserved first and last residue.

V gene: TRBV12-3/TRBV12-4
J gene: TRBJ2-7
CDR3 protein: ASSETVGSYEQY

V gene: TRBV30
J gene: TRBJ2-7
CDR3 protein: AWSASYSPTRYEQY

V gene: TRBV6-2/TRBV6-3
J gene: TRBJ2-2
CDR3 protein: ASRRGTGELF

V gene: TRBV30
J gene: TRBJ1-1
CDR3 protein: AWTAVNTEAF

V gene: TRBV18
J gene: TRBJ1-1
CDR3 protein: ASSPPLNTEAF

V gene: TRBV20-1
J gene: TRBJ2-3
CDR3 protein: SARGPRSTDTQY

V gene: TRBV20-1
J gene: TRBJ1-2
CDR3 protein: SAREAGNYGYT

V gene: TRBV20-1
J gene: TRBJ2-1
CDR3 protein: SAKLPAYNEQF

V gene: TRBV15
J gene: TRBJ2-7
CDR3 protein: ATSRDLSWGGRSYEQY

V gene: TRBV29-1
J gene: TRBJ1-2
CDR3 protein: SVSQGGGYT

V gene: TRBV12-3/TRBV12-4
J gene: TRBJ2-2
CDR3 protein: ASTPTPGRGTGELF

V gene: TRBV30
J gene: TRBJ1-4
CDR3 protein: AWSGGNEKLF

V gene: TRBV19
J gene: TRBJ2-7
CDR3 protein: ASSMGQYEQY

V gene: TRBV2
J gene: TRBJ2-5
CDR3 protein: ASSFSTSGQETQY

V gene: TRBV4-1
J gene: TRBJ2-1
CDR3 protein: ASSLHRGSYNEQF

V gene: TRBV3-1
J gene: TRBJ2-7
CDR3 protein: ASSQASGSYEQY

V gene: TRBV29-1
J gene: TRBJ2-1
CDR3 protein: SVQDRDPHNEQF

V gene: TRBV5-1
J gene: TRBJ1-1
CDR3 protein: ASSLGPSAEAF

V gene: TRBV20-1
J gene: TRBJ1-5
CDR3 protein: SARLGEWTPQH

V gene: TRBV12-3/TRBV12-4
J gene: TRBJ2-1
CDR3 protein: ASSLRVGKNEQF

V gene: TRBV20-1
J gene: TRBJ2-1
CDR3 protein: SARDRLWELDEQF

V gene: TRBV20-1
J gene: TRBJ1-2
CDR3 protein: SVMGQDNYGYT